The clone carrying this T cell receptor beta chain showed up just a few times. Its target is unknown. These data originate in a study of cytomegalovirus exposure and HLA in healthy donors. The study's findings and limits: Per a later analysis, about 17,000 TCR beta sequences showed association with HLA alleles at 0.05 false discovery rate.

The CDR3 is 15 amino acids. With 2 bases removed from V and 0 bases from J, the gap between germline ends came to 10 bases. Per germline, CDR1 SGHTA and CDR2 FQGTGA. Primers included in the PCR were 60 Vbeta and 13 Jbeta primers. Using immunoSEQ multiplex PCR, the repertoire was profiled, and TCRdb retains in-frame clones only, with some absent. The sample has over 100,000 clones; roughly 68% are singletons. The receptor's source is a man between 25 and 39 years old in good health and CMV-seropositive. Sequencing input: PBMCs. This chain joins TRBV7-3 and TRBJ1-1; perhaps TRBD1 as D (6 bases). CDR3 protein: CASSLVGALNTEAFF. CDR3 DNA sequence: TGTGCCAGCAGCTTAGTGGGGGCCCTGAACACTGAAGCTTTCTTT. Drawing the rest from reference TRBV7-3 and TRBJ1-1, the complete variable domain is GAGVSQTPSNKVTEKGKYVELRCDPISGHTALYWYRQSLGQGPEFLIYFQGTGAADDSGLPNDRFFAVRPEGSVSTLKIQRTERGDSAVYLCASSLVGALNTEAFFGQGTRLTVV.